The clone carrying this T cell receptor (beta chain) was picked up many times. Its matching antigen is unknown. The CDR3 has 16 residues. With 4 bases clipped from V and 5 bases from J, the junction kept 11 bases outside the gene matches. Germline CDR1 is ENHRY and CDR2 is SYGVKD. As the method for making TCR beta libraries, quantitative 5'-RACE with molecular barcodes was used. Each CDR3 protein gets one entry after TCRdb re-called the 5' RACE reads with MiXCR. The data hold more than 60,000 distinct CDR3 sequences, with roughly 5.3% observed a single time. This specimen comes from a study of CD8 T cells in ankylosing spondylitis. Overall study findings and caveats: Ankylosing spondylitis blood appeared to be characterized by a TCR beta motif of 7 to 9 highly homologous variants. Disease-linked clones were reportedly significantly enriched in matched ankylosing spondylitis synovial fluid.

V is TRBV10-3 and J is TRBJ2-7, with 10 bases aligning to TRBD1. The source of this sequence is a male donor with ankylosing spondylitis or in good health (not recorded which). Sequencing was done on a sample of blood, either unsorted or a sorted T cell fraction (not recorded which). Here the CDR3 DNA reads TGTGCCATCAGTGCTAATCCCGGGACAGGGGAGGACGAGCAGTACTTC. Translation: CAISANPGTGEDEQYF.